This T cell receptor beta chain was sequenced for a study of T-cell memory formation after mild COVID-19. Findings and caveats of the study: Clones which contracted sat mainly in CM and EM if CD4+, and in EMRA if CD8+.

Germline V gene sequence: CDR1 SGHRS, CDR2 YFSETQ. The CDR3 contains 15 residues. Losses at the gene ends were 0 bases for V and 3 bases for J; bases not matched to a gene: 5. Via MiXCR, TCRdb re-called the 5' RACE reads, giving one row per CDR3 protein. The sample shows roughly 480,000 distinct CDR3 sequences, around a quarter of them seen only once. Concerning this clonotype itself: The antigen is undetermined.

The V and J genes are TRBV5-1 and TRBJ1-2; TRBD1 agrees at 7 bases. Sequencing used PBMCs or a T cell subset sorted from them (not recorded which). This receptor was taken from an adult woman who had mild COVID-19 (a few samples of this study predate the infection). Cell type and time point are not known. This CDR3 reads CASSLVPGGDYGYTF. CDR3 nucleotides: TGCGCCAGCAGCTTGGTACCAGGGGGAGACTATGGCTACACCTTC.